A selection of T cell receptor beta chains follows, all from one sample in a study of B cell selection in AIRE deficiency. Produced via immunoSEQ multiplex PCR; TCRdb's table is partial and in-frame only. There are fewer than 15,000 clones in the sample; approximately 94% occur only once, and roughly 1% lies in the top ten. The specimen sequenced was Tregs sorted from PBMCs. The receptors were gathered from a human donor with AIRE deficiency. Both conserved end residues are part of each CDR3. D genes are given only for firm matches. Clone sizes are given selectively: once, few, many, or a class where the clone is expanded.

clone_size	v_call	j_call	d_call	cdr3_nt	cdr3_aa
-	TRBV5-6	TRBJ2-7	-	TGTGCCAGCAGCTTCGGGCACGAGCAGTACTTC	CASSFGHEQYF
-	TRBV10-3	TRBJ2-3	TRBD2	TGTGCCATCAGTGAGTCGAGAGGGACTAACCTCCGGGGCAACACAGATACGCAGTATTTT	CAISESRGTNLRGNTDTQYF
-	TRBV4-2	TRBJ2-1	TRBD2	TGTGCCAGCAGCCAAGTTGGGAGGGAAGATGAGCAGTTCTTC	CASSQVGREDEQFF
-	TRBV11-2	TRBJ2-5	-	TGTGCCAGCAGCTTAGACAACCAAGAGACCCAGTACTTC	CASSLDNQETQYF
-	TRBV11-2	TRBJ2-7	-	TGTGCCAGCGAGGGATCCTACGAGCAGTACTTC	CASEGSYEQYF
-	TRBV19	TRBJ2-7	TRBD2	TGTGCCAGTAGTATTGAAAGCGGGAGGGGCTACGAGCAGTACTTC	CASSIESGRGYEQYF
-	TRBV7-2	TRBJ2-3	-	TGTGCCAGCACCCGTTCGGGCGGCCGCACAGATACGCAGTATTTT	CASTRSGGRTDTQYF
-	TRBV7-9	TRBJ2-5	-	TGTGCCAGCAGCCTCGGGCACCTACAAGAGACCCAGTACTTC	CASSLGHLQETQYF
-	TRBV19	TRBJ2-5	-	TGTGCCAGTAGTACCCATTGGGAGACCCAGTACTTC	CASSTHWETQYF
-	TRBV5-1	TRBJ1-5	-	TGCGCCAGCACCCCGGGGAATCAGCCCCAGCATTTT	CASTPGNQPQHF
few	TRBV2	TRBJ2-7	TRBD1	TGTGCCAGCAGTACAGACAGGGGGCCCTACGAGCAGTACTTC	CASSTDRGPYEQYF
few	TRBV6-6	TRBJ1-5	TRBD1	TGTGCCAGCAGTACGACAGGGGGCAATCAGCCCCAGCATTTT	CASSTTGGNQPQHF
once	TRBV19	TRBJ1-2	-	TGTGCCAGTATTCCCCGATGGGCAAGCTATGGCTACACCTTC	CASIPRWASYGYTF
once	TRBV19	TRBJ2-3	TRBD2	TGTGCCAGTAGTCTAGCGGGACGTACAGATACGCAGTATTTT	CASSLAGRTDTQYF
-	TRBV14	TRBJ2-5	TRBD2	TGTGCCAGCGGGTTGACTAGCGGGAGTACGGAGACCCAGTACTTC	CASGLTSGSTETQYF
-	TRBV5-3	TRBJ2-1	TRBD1	TGTGCCAGAAGCTTGGTAGCCATACAGGGGAGAAATGAGCAGTTCTTC	CARSLVAIQGRNEQFF
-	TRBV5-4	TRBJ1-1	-	TGTGCCAGCAGCCAAACAGGGAGGACTGAAGCTTTCTTT	CASSQTGRTEAFF
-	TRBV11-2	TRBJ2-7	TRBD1	TGTGCCAGCAGCCCCCGCCAGGGGGCCTACGAGCAGTACTTC	CASSPRQGAYEQYF
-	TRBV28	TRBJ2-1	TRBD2	TGTGCCAGCAGATCCTGGACTAGCGGGAGGGCGGATGAGCAGTTCTTC	CASRSWTSGRADEQFF
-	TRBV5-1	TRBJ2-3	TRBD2	TGCGCCAGCAGCTCGTTAGCGGGAGGCACAGATACGCAGTATTTT	CASSSLAGGTDTQYF
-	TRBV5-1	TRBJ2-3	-	TGCGCCAGCAGCTTGGTAGGGGCTGGGACAGATACGCAGTATTTT	CASSLVGAGTDTQYF
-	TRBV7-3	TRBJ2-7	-	TGTGCCAGCAGCCTCGAGCGGATAACCTACGAGCAGTACTTC	CASSLERITYEQYF
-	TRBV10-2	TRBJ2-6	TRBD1	TGCGCCAGTACGACAGGGGTCTCTGGGGCCAACGTCCTGACTTTC	CASTTGVSGANVLTF
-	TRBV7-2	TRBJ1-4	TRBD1	TGTGCCAGCAGCTTAGCCCGGACAGGGGGAACTGAAAAACTGTTTTTT	CASSLARTGGTEKLFF
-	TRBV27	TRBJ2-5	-	TGTGCCAGCACTCGCCAAGAGACCCAGTACTTC	CASTRQETQYF
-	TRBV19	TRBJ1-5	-	TGTGCCAGTAGTATGAAGATGGAGCAGCCCCAGCATTTT	CASSMKMEQPQHF
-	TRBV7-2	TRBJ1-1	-	TGTGCCAGCAGCTCACGCCGTGAAGCTTTCTTT	CASSSRREAFF
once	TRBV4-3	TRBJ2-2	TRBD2	TGCGCCAGCAGCCAACACGCGGGGGGGTTAGGAACCGGGGAGCTGTTTTTT	CASSQHAGGLGTGELFF
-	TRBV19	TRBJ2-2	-	TGTGCCAGTAGTATATCGCTCGGGACCGGGGAGCTGTTTTTT	CASSISLGTGELFF
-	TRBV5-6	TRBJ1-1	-	TGTGCCAGCAGCTTTCGAGACCTCCGGGCTTTCTTT	CASSFRDLRAFF
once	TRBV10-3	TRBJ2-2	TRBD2	TGTGCCATCACTGCTGGGGGGGTCCCTGGCTTCACCGGGGAGCTGTTTTTT	CAITAGGVPGFTGELFF
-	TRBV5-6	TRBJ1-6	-	TGTGCCAGCAGCTTGATTGCAGACAATCTAAATCCCCTCCACTTT	CASSLIADNLNPLHF
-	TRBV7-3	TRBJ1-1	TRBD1	TGTGCCAGCATTTTCCGACAGGGATGGAACACTGAAGCTTTCTTT	CASIFRQGWNTEAFF
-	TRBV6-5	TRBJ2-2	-	TGTGCCAGCAGACTACTCAGCTCAAGGACCGGGGAGCTGTTTTTT	CASRLLSSRTGELFF
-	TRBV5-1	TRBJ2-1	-	TGCGCCAGCTCCCGGTGGTGGGCAGGGAGCTCCCAGTTCTCCTACAATGAGCAGTTCTTC	CASSRWWAGSSQFSYNEQFF
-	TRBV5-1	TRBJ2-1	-	TGCGCCAGCAGCTTGGCGGTGTACAATGAGCAGTTCTTC	CASSLAVYNEQFF
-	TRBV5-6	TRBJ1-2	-	TGTGCCAGCAGCCCGTGGCACAGGGACGATGGCTACACCTTC	CASSPWHRDDGYTF
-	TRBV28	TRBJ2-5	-	TGTGCCAGCAGTTTAGCAGGTTTTCAAGAGACCCAGTACTTC	CASSLAGFQETQYF
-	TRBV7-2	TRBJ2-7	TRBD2	TGTGCCAGCAGCTTATCACTAGCGGGAGGGGAGGAGCAGTACTTC	CASSLSLAGGEEQYF
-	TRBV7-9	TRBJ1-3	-	TGTGCCAGCAGCCCCCGGTTGGGCTCTGGAAACACCATATATTTT	CASSPRLGSGNTIYF
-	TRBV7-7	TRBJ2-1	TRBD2	TGTGCCAGCAGCTTAAGACTAGCGGGGGGCAATGAGCAGTTCTTC	CASSLRLAGGNEQFF
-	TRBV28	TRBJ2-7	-	TGTGCCAGCACCCCAACAGGTGCGAGGGGCTACGAGCAGTACTTC	CASTPTGARGYEQYF
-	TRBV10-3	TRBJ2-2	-	TGTGCCATCAGTGAGACTAGTTCGGGGGAGCTGTTTTTT	CAISETSSGELFF
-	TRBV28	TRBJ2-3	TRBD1	TGTGAGGACAGGGGGCAAGATACGCAGTATTTT	CEDRGQDTQYF
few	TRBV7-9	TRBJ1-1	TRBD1	TGTGCCAGCAGCCCCCGGGACAGGGGGTGGAACACTGAAGCTTTCTTT	CASSPRDRGWNTEAFF
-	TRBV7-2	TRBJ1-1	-	TGTGCCAGCAGCTTCCAGGGTAACACTGAAGCTTTCTTT	CASSFQGNTEAFF
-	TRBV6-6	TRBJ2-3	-	TGTGCCAGCAGTTACTCGAGAGCCACAGATACGCAGTATTTT	CASSYSRATDTQYF
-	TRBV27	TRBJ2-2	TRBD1	TGTGCCAGCAGCCGACCCCGGGACAGGGTGAACACCGGGGAGCTGTTTTTT	CASSRPRDRVNTGELFF
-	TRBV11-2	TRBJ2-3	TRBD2	TGTGCCAGCAGCTTACTGTTCGCGGGGGGCACAGATACGCAGTATTTT	CASSLLFAGGTDTQYF
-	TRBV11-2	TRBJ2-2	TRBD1	TGTGCCAGCAGCCGGGACAGGAACACCGGGGAGCTGTTTTTT	CASSRDRNTGELFF
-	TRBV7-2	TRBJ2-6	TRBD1	TGTGCCAGCAGCCTAGGGACAGGGGGCGCGAGTGGGGCCAACGTCCTGACTTTC	CASSLGTGGASGANVLTF
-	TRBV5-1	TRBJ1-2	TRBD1	TGCGCCAGCAGCCCCGACAGGGCCGAGATCTATGGCTACACCTTC	CASSPDRAEIYGYTF
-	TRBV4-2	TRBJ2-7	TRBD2	TGTGCCAGCAGCCAGTCGACGGGACTAGGAACCTACGAGCAGTACTTC	CASSQSTGLGTYEQYF
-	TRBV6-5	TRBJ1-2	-	TGTGCCAGCAGTTACAGGCCCCCTGGGGGCGGCTATGGCTACACCTTC	CASSYRPPGGGYGYTF
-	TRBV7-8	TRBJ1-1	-	TGTGCCAGCAGCCACCGGGGAGGGGGGAACACTGAAGCTTTCTTT	CASSHRGGGNTEAFF